This section outlines one TCR beta chain sequence together with its context. Antigen unknown. Germline V lookup: CDR1 MGHRA, CDR2 YSYEKL. The CDR3 contains 16 residues. The ends lost 4 bases at V and 8 bases at J; junction bases unmatched: 14. The sample is drawn from a study of T-cell memory formation after mild COVID-19. Background on the study: There were largely donor-specific TCR clusters.

Each CDR3 protein gets one entry after TCRdb re-called the 5' RACE reads with MiXCR. The sample includes 250,000 to 300,000 distinct CDR3 sequences, roughly 17% of them seen just once. Study-level results: Contracting clones from day 15 to 85 showed balanced CD4/CD8; later expanders favored CD4+. Largely, contracting CD4+ clones fell within CM and EM, and contracting CD8+ clones within EMRA. The SARS-CoV-2 specificity of second-wave clones reaching peak at day 37 remained unverified.

Specimen: PBMCs or a T cell subset sorted from them (not recorded which). This chain joins TRBV4-1 and TRBJ1-2, with TRBD1 matching over 9 bases. This TCR came from a young man who had mild COVID-19 (a few samples of this study predate the infection). Cell type and time point are not known. The CDR3 here is CASSRVSTGTGFGYTF. As DNA, the CDR3 is TGCGCCAGCAGCCGGGTCAGCACCGGGACAGGGTTCGGCTACACCTTC.